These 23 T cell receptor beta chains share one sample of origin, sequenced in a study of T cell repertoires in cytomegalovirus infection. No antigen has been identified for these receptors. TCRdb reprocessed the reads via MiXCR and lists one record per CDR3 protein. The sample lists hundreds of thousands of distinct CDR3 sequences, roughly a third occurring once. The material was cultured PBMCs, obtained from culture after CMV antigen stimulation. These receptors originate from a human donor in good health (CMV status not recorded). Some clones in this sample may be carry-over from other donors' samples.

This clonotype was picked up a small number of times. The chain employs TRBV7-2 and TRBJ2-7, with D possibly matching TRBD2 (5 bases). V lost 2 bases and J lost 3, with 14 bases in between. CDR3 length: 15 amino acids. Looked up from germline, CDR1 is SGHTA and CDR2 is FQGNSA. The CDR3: CASSLKWPGNYEQYF. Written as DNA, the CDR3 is TGTGCCAGCAGCTTAAAGTGGCCGGGGAACTACGAGCAGTACTTC. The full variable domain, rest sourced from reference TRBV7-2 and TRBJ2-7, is GAGVSQSPSNKVTEKGKDVELRCDPISGHTALYWYRQSLGQGLEFLIYFQGNSAPDKSGLPSDRFSAERTGGSVSTLTIQRTQQEDSAVYLCASSLKWPGNYEQYFGPGTRLTVT.

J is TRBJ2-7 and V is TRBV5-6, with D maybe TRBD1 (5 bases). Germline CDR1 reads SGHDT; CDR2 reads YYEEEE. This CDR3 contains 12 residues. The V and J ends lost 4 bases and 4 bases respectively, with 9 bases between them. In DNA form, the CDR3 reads TGTGCCAGCAGCCGACAGAGTTACGAGCAGTACGTC. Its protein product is CASSRQSYEQYV.

The CDR3 region is CASGLDSRWEQYF. The CDR3 nucleotides read TGTGCCAGCGGTTTAGACAGCCGGTGGGAGCAGTACTTC. This sequence joins TRBV6-1 and TRBJ2-7; weak D call: TRBD1 (5 bases). Trimming cost V 8 bases and J 7 bases, with 18 bases left between them. CDR1 is MNHNS and CDR2 is SASEGT in the germline V gene. This CDR3 region has 13 residues.

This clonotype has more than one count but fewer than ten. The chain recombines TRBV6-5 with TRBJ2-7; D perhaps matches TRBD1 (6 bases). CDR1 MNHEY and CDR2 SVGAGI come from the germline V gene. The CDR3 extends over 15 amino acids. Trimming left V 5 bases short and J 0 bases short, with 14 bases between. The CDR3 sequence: CASSPAQGGSYEQYF. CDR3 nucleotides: TGTGCCAGCAGTCCCGCCCAAGGGGGCTCCTACGAGCAGTACTTC.

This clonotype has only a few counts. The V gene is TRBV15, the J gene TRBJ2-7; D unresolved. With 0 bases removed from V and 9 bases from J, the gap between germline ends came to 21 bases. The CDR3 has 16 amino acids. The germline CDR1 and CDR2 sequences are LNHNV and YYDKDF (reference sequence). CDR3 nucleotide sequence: TGTGCCACCAGCAGAGATCTTGAGTCACCATACGATGTGCAGTACGTC. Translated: CATSRDLESPYDVQYV.

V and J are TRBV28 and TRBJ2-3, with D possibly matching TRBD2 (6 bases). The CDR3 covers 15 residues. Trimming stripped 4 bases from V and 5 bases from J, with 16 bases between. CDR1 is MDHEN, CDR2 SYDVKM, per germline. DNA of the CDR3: TGTGCCAGCAGTTCGGCGGGACTTCGGGGAGATACGCAGTATTTT. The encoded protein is CASSSAGLRGDTQYF.

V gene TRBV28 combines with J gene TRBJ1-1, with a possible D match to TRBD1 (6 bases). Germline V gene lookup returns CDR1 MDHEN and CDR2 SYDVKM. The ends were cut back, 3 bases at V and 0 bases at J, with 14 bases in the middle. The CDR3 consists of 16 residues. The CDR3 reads CASSLGGAPMNTEAFF. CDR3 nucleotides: TGTGCCAGCAGTTTGGGGGGGGCACCTATGAACACTGAAGCTTTCTTT.

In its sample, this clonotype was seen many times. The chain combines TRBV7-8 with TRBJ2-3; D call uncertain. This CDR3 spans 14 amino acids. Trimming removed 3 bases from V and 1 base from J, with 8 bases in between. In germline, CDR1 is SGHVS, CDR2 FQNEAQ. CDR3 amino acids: CASSFSQRTDTQYF. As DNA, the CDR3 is TGTGCCAGCAGCTTCTCACAGCGCACAGATACGCAGTATTTT.

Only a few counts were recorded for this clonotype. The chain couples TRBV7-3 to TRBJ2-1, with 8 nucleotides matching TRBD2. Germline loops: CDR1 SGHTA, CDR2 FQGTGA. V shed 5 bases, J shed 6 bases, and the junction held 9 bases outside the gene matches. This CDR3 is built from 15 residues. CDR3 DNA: TGTGCCAGCAGCCCACTAGCGGTAGCTTCCAATGAGCAGTTCTTC. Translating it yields CASSPLAVASNEQFF.

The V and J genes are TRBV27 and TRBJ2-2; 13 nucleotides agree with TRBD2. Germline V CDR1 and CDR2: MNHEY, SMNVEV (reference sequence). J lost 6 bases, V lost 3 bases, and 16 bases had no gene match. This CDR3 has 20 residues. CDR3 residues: CASSFYGTSGTTGRAGELFF. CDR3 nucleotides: TGTGCCAGCAGTTTTTATGGGACTAGCGGGACAACAGGTCGGGCCGGGGAGCTGTTTTTT.

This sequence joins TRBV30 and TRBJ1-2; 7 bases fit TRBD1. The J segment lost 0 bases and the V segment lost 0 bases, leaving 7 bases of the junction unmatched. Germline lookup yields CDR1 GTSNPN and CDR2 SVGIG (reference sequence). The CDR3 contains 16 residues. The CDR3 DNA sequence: TGTGCCTGGAGTGTGGGAGGGGGCGCTTCTAACTATGGCTACACCTTC. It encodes CAWSVGGGASNYGYTF.

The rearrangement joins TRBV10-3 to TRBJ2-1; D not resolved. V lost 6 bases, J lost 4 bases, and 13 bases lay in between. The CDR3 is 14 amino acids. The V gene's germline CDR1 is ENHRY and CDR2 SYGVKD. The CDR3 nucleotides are TGTGCCATCAGGACTTTAGGAGTTTACAATGAGCAGTTCTTC. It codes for CAIRTLGVYNEQFF.

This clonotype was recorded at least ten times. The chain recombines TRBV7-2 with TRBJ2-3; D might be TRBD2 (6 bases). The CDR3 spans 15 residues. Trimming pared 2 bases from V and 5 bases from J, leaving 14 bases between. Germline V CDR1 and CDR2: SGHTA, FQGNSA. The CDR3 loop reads CASSLRASGGDTQYF. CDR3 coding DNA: TGTGCCAGCAGCTTACGGGCGTCCGGGGGAGATACGCAGTATTTT.

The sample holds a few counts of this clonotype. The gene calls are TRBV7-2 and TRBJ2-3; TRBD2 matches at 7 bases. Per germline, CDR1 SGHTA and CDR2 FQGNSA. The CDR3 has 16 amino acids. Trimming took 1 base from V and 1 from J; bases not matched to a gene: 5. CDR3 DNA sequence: TGTGCCAGCAGCTTAGAATGGGCGGGAGGCACAGATACGCAGTATTTT. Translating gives CASSLEWAGGTDTQYF.

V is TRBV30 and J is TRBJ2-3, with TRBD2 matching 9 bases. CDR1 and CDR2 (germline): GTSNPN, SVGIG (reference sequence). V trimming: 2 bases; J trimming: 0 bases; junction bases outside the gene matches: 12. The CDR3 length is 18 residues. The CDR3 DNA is TGTGCCTGGAGTTACTTTTCAAGACTAGCGGAAAGCACAGATACGCAGTATTTT. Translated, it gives CAWSYFSRLAESTDTQYF.

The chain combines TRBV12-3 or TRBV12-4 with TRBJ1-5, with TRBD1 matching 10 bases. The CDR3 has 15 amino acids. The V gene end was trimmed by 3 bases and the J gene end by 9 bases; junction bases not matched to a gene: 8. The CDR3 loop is CASSLTGGGVSPQHF. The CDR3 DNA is TGTGCCAGCAGTTTGACAGGGGGCGGTGTGTCGCCCCAGCATTTT.

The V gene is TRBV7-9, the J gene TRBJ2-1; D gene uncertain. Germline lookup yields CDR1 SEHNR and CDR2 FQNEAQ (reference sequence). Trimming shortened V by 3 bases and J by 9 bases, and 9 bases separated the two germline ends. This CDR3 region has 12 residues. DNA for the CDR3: TGTGCCAGCAGCTTGTATGGCGGTGAGCAGTTCTTC. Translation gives CASSLYGGEQFF.

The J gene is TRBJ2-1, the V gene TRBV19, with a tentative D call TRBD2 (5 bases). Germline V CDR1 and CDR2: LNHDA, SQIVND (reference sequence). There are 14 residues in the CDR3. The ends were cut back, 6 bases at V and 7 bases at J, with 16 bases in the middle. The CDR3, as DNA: TGTGCCAGTAGCCCGATTGAGGGTTCGAATGAGCAGTTCTTC. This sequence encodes CASSPIEGSNEQFF.

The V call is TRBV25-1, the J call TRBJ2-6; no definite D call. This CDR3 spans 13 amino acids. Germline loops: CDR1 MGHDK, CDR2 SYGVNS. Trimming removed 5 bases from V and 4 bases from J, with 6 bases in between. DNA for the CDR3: TGTGCCAGCAGTTACCGGGGGGCCAACGTCCTGACTTTC. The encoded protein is CASSYRGANVLTF.

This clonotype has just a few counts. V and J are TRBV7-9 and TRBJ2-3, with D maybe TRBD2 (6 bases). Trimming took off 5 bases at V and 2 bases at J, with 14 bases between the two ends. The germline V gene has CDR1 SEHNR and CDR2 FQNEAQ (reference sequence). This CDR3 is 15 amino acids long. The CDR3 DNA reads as TGTGCCAGCAGCGGGTTACGGGGGAACACAGATACGCAGTATTTT. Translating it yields CASSGLRGNTDTQYF.

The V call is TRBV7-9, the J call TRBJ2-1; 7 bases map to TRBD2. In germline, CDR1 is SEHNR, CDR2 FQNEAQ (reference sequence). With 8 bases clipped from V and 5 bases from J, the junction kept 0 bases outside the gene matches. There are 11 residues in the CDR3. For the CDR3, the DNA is TGTGCCAGCGGGAGGGACAATGAGCAGTTCTTC. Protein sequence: CASGRDNEQFF.

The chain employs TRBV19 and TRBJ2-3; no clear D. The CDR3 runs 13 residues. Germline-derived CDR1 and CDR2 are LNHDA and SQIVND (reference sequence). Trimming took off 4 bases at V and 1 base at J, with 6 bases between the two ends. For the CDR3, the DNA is TGTGCCAGTAGTAACCTGGGCACAGATACGCAGTATTTT. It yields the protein CASSNLGTDTQYF.

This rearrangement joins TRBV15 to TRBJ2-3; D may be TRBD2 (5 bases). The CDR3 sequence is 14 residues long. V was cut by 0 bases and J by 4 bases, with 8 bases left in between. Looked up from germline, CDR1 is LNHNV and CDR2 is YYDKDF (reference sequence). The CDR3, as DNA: TGTGCCACCAGCAGAGATCAAGCGGCAGATACGCAGTATTTT. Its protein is CATSRDQAADTQYF.